These 5 T cell receptor beta chains originate from one sample sequenced in a study of cytomegalovirus exposure and HLA in healthy donors. 60 Vbeta and 13 Jbeta primers were used in PCR. Profiling relied on immunoSEQ multiplex PCR, and the TCRdb table lists in-frame clones only, not all of them. The table for this sample gives 96,000 or so clones. The sample was PBMCs. These receptors came from a girl aged 10 to 17 in good health and CMV-seropositive.

This chain's CDR3 is CSVVPYYAIQETQYF. The CDR3 bases are TGCAGCGTTGTTCCCTACTACGCTATCCAAGAGACCCAGTACTTC. The genes are TRBV29-1 and TRBJ2-5; D unclear. This CDR3 region has 15 residues. V was trimmed by 4 bases and J by 1 base, leaving 16 bases between them. Germline V gene lookup returns CDR1 SQVTM and CDR2 ANQGSEA. Full variable domain (missing parts from reference TRBV29-1 and TRBJ2-5): SAVISQKPSRDICQRGTSLTIQCQVDSQVTMMFWYRQQPGQSLTLIATANQGSEATYESGFVIDKFPISRPNLTFSTLTVSNMSPEDSSIYLCSVVPYYAIQETQYFGPGTRLLVL.

The J gene is TRBJ2-5, the V gene TRBV5-1, with 7 bases aligning to TRBD2. In germline, CDR1 is SGHRS, CDR2 YFSETQ. The CDR3 has 15 amino acids. The ends lost 4 bases at V and 3 bases at J; junction bases unmatched: 9. The CDR3 DNA follows: TGCGCCAGCAGCATACGACTAGCAGGTGAAGAGACCCAGTACTTC. Translation gives CASSIRLAGEETQYF.

The V call is TRBV4-3, the J call TRBJ2-4; perhaps TRBD2 as D (6 bases). V gave up 0 bases and J gave up 7 bases, with 16 bases separating them. The CDR3 runs 16 residues. Germline CDR1 is LGHNA and CDR2 is YSLEER. The CDR3 coding sequence is TGCGCCAGCAGCCAAGATTGGGCGTCTGGGGGGAACATTCAGTACTTC. It specifies CASSQDWASGGNIQYF.

The chain employs TRBV4-1 and TRBJ2-1, with 8 bases matching TRBD2. Germline CDR1 MGHRA, CDR2 YSYEKL. After removal of 4 bases from V and 2 bases from J, the junction contained 10 bases not matched to a gene. The CDR3 consists of 17 residues. The DNA of the CDR3 is TGCGCCAGCAGCCCCGGCAGCGGGGGTTTTCCCTACAATGAGCAGTTCTTC. Its translation is CASSPGSGGFPYNEQFF.

The chain joins TRBV4-1 to TRBJ2-5; D unclear. Deletions cut 3 bases from V and 11 bases from J, with 13 bases between. Germline-derived CDR1 and CDR2 are MGHRA and YSYEKL. There are 12 residues in the CDR3. CDR3: CASSHDSPEQYF. Here the CDR3 DNA reads TGCGCCAGCAGCCACGACTCCCCTGAGCAGTACTTC.